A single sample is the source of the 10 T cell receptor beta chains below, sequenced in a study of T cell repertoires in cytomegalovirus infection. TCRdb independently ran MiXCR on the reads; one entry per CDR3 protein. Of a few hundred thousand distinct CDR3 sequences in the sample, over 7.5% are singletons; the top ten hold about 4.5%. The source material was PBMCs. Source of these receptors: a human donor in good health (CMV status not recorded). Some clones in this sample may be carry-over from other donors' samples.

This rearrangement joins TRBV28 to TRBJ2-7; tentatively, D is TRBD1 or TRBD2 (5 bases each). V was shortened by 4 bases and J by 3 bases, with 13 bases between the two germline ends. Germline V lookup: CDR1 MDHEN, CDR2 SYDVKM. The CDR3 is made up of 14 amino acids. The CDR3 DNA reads TGTGCCAGCAGTTATCAGGGAGTACGCTACGAGCAGTACTTC. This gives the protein CASSYQGVRYEQYF.

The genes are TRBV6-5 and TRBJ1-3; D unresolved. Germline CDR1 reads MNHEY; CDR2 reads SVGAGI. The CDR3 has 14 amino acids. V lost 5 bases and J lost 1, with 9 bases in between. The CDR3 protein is CASSPALSGNTIYF. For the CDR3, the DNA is TGTGCCAGCAGTCCCGCCTTATCTGGAAACACCATATATTTT.

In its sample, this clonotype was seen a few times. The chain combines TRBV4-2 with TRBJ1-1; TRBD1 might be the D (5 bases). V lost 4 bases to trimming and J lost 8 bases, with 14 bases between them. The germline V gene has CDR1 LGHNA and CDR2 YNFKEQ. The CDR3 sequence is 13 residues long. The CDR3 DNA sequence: TGTGCCAGCAGCCCACACCAGACAGAAGAAGCTTTCTTT. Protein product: CASSPHQTEEAFF.

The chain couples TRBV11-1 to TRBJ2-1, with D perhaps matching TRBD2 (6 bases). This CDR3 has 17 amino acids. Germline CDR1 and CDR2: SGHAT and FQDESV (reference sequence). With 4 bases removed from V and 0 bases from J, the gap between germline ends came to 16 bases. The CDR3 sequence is CASSSRAGLSSYNEQFF. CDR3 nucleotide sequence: TGTGCCAGCAGCTCTCGGGCGGGACTCAGCTCCTACAATGAGCAGTTCTTC.

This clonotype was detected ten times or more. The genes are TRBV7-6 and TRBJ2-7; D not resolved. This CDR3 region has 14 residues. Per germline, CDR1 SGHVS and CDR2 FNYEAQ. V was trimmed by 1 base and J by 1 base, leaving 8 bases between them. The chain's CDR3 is CASSLGLESYEQYF. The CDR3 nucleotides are TGTGCCAGCAGCTTAGGGCTAGAATCCTACGAGCAGTACTTC.

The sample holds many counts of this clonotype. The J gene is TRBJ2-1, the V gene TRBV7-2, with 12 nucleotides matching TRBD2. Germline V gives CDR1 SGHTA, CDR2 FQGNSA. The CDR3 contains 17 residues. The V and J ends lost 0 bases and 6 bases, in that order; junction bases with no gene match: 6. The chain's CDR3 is CASSLASLAGGPNEQFF. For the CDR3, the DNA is TGTGCCAGCAGCTTAGCGTCCCTAGCGGGAGGGCCCAATGAGCAGTTCTTC.

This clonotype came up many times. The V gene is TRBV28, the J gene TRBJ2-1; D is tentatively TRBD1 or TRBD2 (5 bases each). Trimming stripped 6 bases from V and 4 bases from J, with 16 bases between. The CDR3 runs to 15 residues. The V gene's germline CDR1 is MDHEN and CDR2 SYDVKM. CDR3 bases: TGTGCCAGCAGGGACCAGGGCGACTATTACAATGAGCAGTTCTTC. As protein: CASRDQGDYYNEQFF.

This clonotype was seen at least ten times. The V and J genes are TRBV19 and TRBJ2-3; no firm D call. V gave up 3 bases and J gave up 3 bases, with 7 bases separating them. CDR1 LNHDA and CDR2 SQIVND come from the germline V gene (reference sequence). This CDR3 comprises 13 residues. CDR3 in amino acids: CASSIGGTDTQYF. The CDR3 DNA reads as TGTGCCAGTAGTATTGGTGGGACAGATACGCAGTATTTT.

The CDR3 loop reads CASSRDGASENGYTF. CDR3 sequence (DNA): TGTGCCAGCTCCCGGGACGGAGCTTCGGAGAATGGCTACACCTTC. The V and J genes are TRBV19 and TRBJ1-2; the D gene is possibly TRBD1 (5 bases). The CDR3 length is 15 residues. Per germline, CDR1 LNHDA and CDR2 SQIVND (reference sequence). The ends were cut back, 9 bases at V and 6 bases at J, with 23 bases in the middle.

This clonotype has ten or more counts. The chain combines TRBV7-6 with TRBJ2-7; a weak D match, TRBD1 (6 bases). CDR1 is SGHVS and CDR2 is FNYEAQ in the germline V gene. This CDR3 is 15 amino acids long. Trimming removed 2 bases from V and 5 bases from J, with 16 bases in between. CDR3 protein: CASSLTANRVDEQYF. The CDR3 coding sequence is TGTGCCAGCAGCTTAACGGCTAACAGGGTGGACGAGCAGTACTTC.